The clone carrying this TCR beta chain showed up many times. Antigen: not known. This sample was included in a study of CD8 T cells in ankylosing spondylitis. TCRdb reprocessed the 5' RACE reads via MiXCR and lists one record per CDR3 protein. The table has about 150,000 distinct CDR3 sequences, 25% to 35% seen once. General study points: A motif in TCR beta, a set of eight highly homologous variants, appeared characteristic of ankylosing spondylitis blood. Reportedly, matched ankylosing spondylitis synovial fluid was significantly enriched for disease-linked clones.

Germline loops: CDR1 SGHRS, CDR2 YFSETQ. Trimming removed 3 bases from V and 5 bases from J; junction bases left unmatched: 7. CDR3 size: 16 residues. Sequenced: synovial fluid, either unsorted or a sorted T cell fraction (not recorded which). The V gene is TRBV5-1, the J gene TRBJ2-1; 11 bases map to TRBD1. The TCR comes from a male donor with ankylosing spondylitis. The DNA of the CDR3 is TGCGCCAGCAGCTCCTCGGCGGGACAGGGGGACAATGAGCAGTTCTTC. Translating it yields CASSSSAGQGDNEQFF.